Below, 29 T cell receptor beta chains from the same sample are listed, as sequenced in a study of blood T cells in healthy people across ages. Sample-barcoded 5' priming and a J-beta primer mix drove a second PCR of roughly 7 to 11 cycles. TCRdb called the 5' RACE reads again in MiXCR, with one record for every CDR3 protein. The top ten clones hold roughly 3.6% of a sample with 550,000 to 750,000 distinct CDR3 sequences, under 25% of them seen once. The sequenced sample consisted of blood. These receptor sequences come from an older man in good health.

This chain links TRBV6-6 with TRBJ2-7; TRBD2 matches at 12 bases. In germline, CDR1 is MNHNY, CDR2 SVGAGI (reference sequence). The length of the CDR3 is 17 residues. Unmatched junction bases numbered 9, after V lost 0 bases and J lost 6 bases. The CDR3 sequence: CASSYSTSGSSLVEQYF. CDR3 DNA sequence: TGTGCCAGCAGTTACTCGACTAGCGGGAGTAGCCTGGTCGAGCAGTACTTC.

The rearrangement links TRBV2 to TRBJ2-3; D might be TRBD2 (6 bases). This CDR3 spans 11 amino acids. Trimming shortened V by 11 bases and J by 9 bases, and 15 bases separated the two germline ends. In germline, CDR1 is SNHLY, CDR2 FYNNEI. The CDR3 loop is CAGGEVSTQYF. The CDR3 nucleotides are TGTGCCGGAGGGGAGGTATCCACGCAGTATTTT.

This clonotype has a handful of counts. The chain employs TRBV20-1 and TRBJ2-1; 7 bases agree with TRBD2. V lost 6 bases and J lost 8; bases outside the gene matches: 13. Looked up from germline, CDR1 is DFQATT and CDR2 is SNEGSKA (reference sequence). The CDR3 length is 14 residues. The CDR3 coding sequence is TGCAGTGCCACGACTAGCAGCCCCGGGGATGAGCAGTTCTTC. It yields the protein CSATTSSPGDEQFF.

This clonotype was observed a few times. The chain employs TRBV29-1 and TRBJ2-1; 10 bases fit TRBD1. The CDR3 totals 15 residues. Looked up from germline, CDR1 is SQVTM and CDR2 is ANQGSEA. The trim removed 4 bases at V and 0 bases at J, leaving 3 bases unmatched. The CDR3 sequence: CSVVDRGPSYNEQFF. The CDR3 nucleotides read TGCAGCGTTGTAGACAGGGGGCCCTCCTACAATGAGCAGTTCTTC.

The sample holds a few counts of this clonotype. The rearrangement links TRBV29-1 to TRBJ2-3; 7 bases align to TRBD2. This CDR3 spans 13 amino acids. The V gene end was trimmed by 7 bases and the J gene end by 4 bases; junction bases not matched to a gene: 8. CDR1 is SQVTM and CDR2 is ANQGSEA in the germline V gene. The CDR3 loop reads CSASRGVPDTQYF. Written as DNA, the CDR3 is TGCAGCGCAAGTCGGGGGGTTCCAGATACGCAGTATTTT.

V is TRBV7-2 and J is TRBJ2-1; unclear D gene. Germline CDR1 reads SGHTA; CDR2 reads FQGNSA. This CDR3 spans 13 amino acids. The V end was cut by 4 bases, the J end by 9 bases, with 13 bases between. DNA for the CDR3: TGTGCCAGCAGCTCACTTAAAGCGTCTGAGCAGTTCTTC. Its protein product is CASSSLKASEQFF.

This chain uses TRBV6-5 with TRBJ2-7; D gene ambiguous. Germline values: CDR1 MNHEY, CDR2 SVGAGI. V lost 6 bases and J lost 0, with 12 bases in between. The CDR3 totals 14 residues. Here the CDR3 reads CASSFGRYSYEQYF. The CDR3 DNA reads as TGTGCCAGCAGCTTTGGACGGTACTCCTACGAGCAGTACTTC.

The V gene is TRBV18, the J gene TRBJ2-2; D unclear. The CDR3 has 14 residues. The germline V gene encodes CDR1 KGHSH and CDR2 LQKENI. V was trimmed by 5 bases and J by 4 bases, leaving 11 bases between them. In DNA, the CDR3 is TGTGCCAGCTCAAGAGACACTTTCACCGGGGAGCTGTTTTTT. This encodes CASSRDTFTGELFF.

The chain couples TRBV7-2 to TRBJ2-1; 10 bases are shared with TRBD2. The CDR3 extends over 16 amino acids. From germline, CDR1 is SGHTA and CDR2 FQGNSA. V lost 2 bases and J lost 4; bases outside the gene matches: 5. CDR3 in DNA: TGTGCCAGCAGCTTATGGGCTAGCGGGAGTTACAATGAGCAGTTCTTC. It specifies CASSLWASGSYNEQFF.

DNA of the CDR3: TGTGCCAGCAGGGCGAGGGAGTTCCAAGAGACCCAGTACTTC. It codes for CASRAREFQETQYF. The chain links TRBV11-2 to TRBJ2-5, with TRBD2 as a possible D gene (5 bases). V lost 6 bases to trimming and J lost 1 base, with 12 bases between them. This CDR3 spans 14 amino acids. Germline loops: CDR1 SGHAT, CDR2 FQNNGV.

The rearrangement uses TRBV5-6 and TRBJ2-3; 12 nucleotides match TRBD2. From germline, CDR1 is SGHDT and CDR2 YYEEEE. The CDR3 length is 18 residues. V lost 3 bases to trimming and J lost 5 bases; unmatched junction nucleotides: 13. The CDR3 bases are TGTGCCAGCAGCTACCGGACTAGCGGGAAAAAGAGTGGAGATACGCAGTATTTT. Protein: CASSYRTSGKKSGDTQYF.

This clonotype was counted at least ten times. The gene calls are TRBV7-9 and TRBJ1-1; D is uncertain. Germline assignment: CDR1 SEHNR and CDR2 FQNEAQ (reference sequence). With 1 base removed from V and 3 bases from J, the gap between germline ends came to 12 bases. CDR3 length equals 15 residues. CDR3 DNA sequence: TGTGCCAGCAGCTTAGGAGGCGCGGACCACACTGAAGCTTTCTTT. It translates to CASSLGGADHTEAFF.

This clonotype occurred a few times. CDR3 DNA: TGTGCCACCAGTGCCCGCCCTACCGGGGAGCTGTTTTTT. This sequence encodes CATSARPTGELFF. The chain has TRBV24-1 and TRBJ2-2; no clear D. Trimming took 5 bases from V and 5 from J, leaving 8 bases between them. Germline V gene sequence: CDR1 KGHDR, CDR2 SFDVKD. The CDR3 covers 13 residues.

V gene TRBV12-3 or TRBV12-4 combines with J gene TRBJ1-1, with D perhaps TRBD1 (6 bases). The CDR3 covers 16 residues. V lost 3 bases and J lost 4, with 18 bases in between. CDR3 protein: CASSLGGGRGSTEAFF. The CDR3 DNA reads TGTGCCAGCAGTTTGGGTGGGGGCAGGGGATCCACTGAAGCTTTCTTT.

The chain employs TRBV20-1 and TRBJ2-5; 12 bases match TRBD1. The DNA end is a closer match to TRBJ2-7, so the J assignment may be wrong. The CDR3 contains 16 residues. Germline-derived CDR1 and CDR2 are DFQATT and SNEGSKA (reference sequence). DNA for the CDR3: TGCAGTGCTAGAGACCTCCCGGGACAGGGGGCTTACGAGCAGTACTTC. Amino acids: CSARDLPGQGAYEQYF.

In this sample, this clonotype turned up many times. The V call is TRBV20-1, the J call TRBJ2-7; 13 bases map to TRBD2. Per germline, CDR1 DFQATT and CDR2 SNEGSKA (reference sequence). Trimming took 5 bases from V and 3 from J; bases not matched to a gene: 4. The CDR3 has 14 residues. CDR3 sequence reads: CSAPRLAGGYEQYF. In DNA, the CDR3 is TGCAGTGCTCCTAGACTAGCGGGAGGCTACGAGCAGTACTTC.

The rearrangement joins TRBV18 to TRBJ1-2; no firm D call. The CDR3 has 13 residues. V was pared by 6 bases and J by 2 bases, with 10 bases between. CDR1 and CDR2 from the germline V gene are KGHSH and LQKENI. The CDR3, as DNA: TGTGCCAGCTCCCCGGGTGAAAACTATGGCTACACCTTC. Protein: CASSPGENYGYTF.

Comment on this clonotype: A read error may be the cause here, since a much bigger clone is one base away. The chain has TRBV20-1 and TRBJ2-7, with D possibly TRBD1 on 5 matching bases. The CDR3 consists of 12 residues. The germline V gene has CDR1 DFQATT and CDR2 SNEGSKA (reference sequence). Trimming pared 6 bases from V and 4 bases from J, leaving 13 bases between. CDR3 protein: CSAAKQEYEQYF. CDR3 DNA sequence: TGCAGTGCCGCTAAACAGGAGTACGAGCAGTACTTC.

This clonotype was observed many times. The chain has TRBV29-1 and TRBJ2-7, with D maybe TRBD2 (7 bases). There are 12 residues in the CDR3. Germline CDR1 is SQVTM and CDR2 is ANQGSEA. CDR3 sequence: CSLVSGGGEQYF. Written as DNA, the CDR3 is TGCAGTCTCGTGTCGGGGGGCGGCGAGCAGTACTTC.

This clonotype was counted between two and nine times. The chain employs TRBV7-9 and TRBJ2-1, with TRBD2 matching over 9 bases. With V trimmed by 1 base and J by 5 bases, 9 bases remained unmatched. The germline V gene has CDR1 SEHNR and CDR2 FQNEAQ (reference sequence). This CDR3 comprises 17 residues. The CDR3 sequence is CASSLEGAGGRDNEQFF. The CDR3 DNA is TGTGCCAGCAGCTTAGAAGGAGCGGGGGGTCGGGACAATGAGCAGTTCTTC.

The genes are TRBV20-1 and TRBJ2-7, with a tentative D call TRBD2 (6 bases). The CDR3 length is 15 residues. Trimming took 0 bases from V and 1 from J, leaving 13 bases between them. CDR1 DFQATT and CDR2 SNEGSKA come from the germline V gene (reference sequence). CDR3 sequence reads: CSARDGQGGSYEQYF. CDR3 in DNA: TGCAGTGCTAGAGATGGGCAGGGAGGATCCTACGAGCAGTACTTC.

This clonotype was seen a handful of times. The chain links TRBV6-5 to TRBJ2-7, with D perhaps TRBD2 (5 bases). The germline gives CDR1 MNHEY, CDR2 SVGAGI. This CDR3 region has 17 residues. V lost 5 bases and J lost 4, with 24 bases in between. The CDR3 reads CASSPSLSASRGYEQYF. The CDR3 coding sequence is TGTGCCAGCAGTCCTTCGCTCTCAGCGTCCAGAGGGTACGAGCAGTACTTC.

This clonotype has more than one count but fewer than ten. The genes are TRBV11-2 and TRBJ2-2; weak D call: TRBD2 (5 bases). Germline CDR1 and CDR2: SGHAT and FQNNGV. The V end lost 3 bases, the J end lost 7 bases, and 9 bases lay between the germline ends. The CDR3 spans 13 residues. In nucleotides, the CDR3 is TGTGCCAGCAGCTTCCCCCGGGGCGGGGAGCTGTTTTTT. This encodes CASSFPRGGELFF.

This clonotype has just a few counts. J is TRBJ2-5 and V is TRBV7-9, with TRBD1 as a possible D gene (6 bases). Deletions cut 5 bases from V and 4 bases from J, with 20 bases between. CDR1 is SEHNR, CDR2 FQNEAQ, per germline (reference sequence). The CDR3 is made up of 16 amino acids. CDR3 DNA: TGTGCCAGCAGCCCCCCGGGACAAGATTTAAGAGAGACCCAGTACTTC. Amino acid sequence: CASSPPGQDLRETQYF. Variable domain in full (rest from reference TRBV7-9 and TRBJ2-5): DTGVSQNPRHKITKRGQNVTFRCDPISEHNRLYWYRQTLGQGPEFLTYFQNEAQLEKSRLLSDRFSAERPKGSFSTLEIQRTEQGDSAMYLCASSPPGQDLRETQYFGPGTRLLVL.

The V gene is TRBV29-1, the J gene TRBJ1-1; a possible D gene is TRBD1 (5 bases). The CDR3 totals 12 residues. Germline assignment: CDR1 SQVTM and CDR2 ANQGSEA. The germline V and J ends were trimmed by 7 bases and 1 base, with 10 bases remaining between them. DNA for the CDR3: TGCAGCGGCTCTACAGGGAACACTGAAGCTTTCTTT. Its translation: CSGSTGNTEAFF.

This clonotype occurred a few times. The CDR3 spells CASSLRQGAKGATEAFF. The CDR3 region has the DNA TGCGCCAGCAGCCTCCGACAGGGGGCAAAGGGCGCCACTGAAGCTTTCTTT. V and J are TRBV4-1 and TRBJ1-1, with 10 bases identical to TRBD1. Germline CDR1 and CDR2: MGHRA and YSYEKL. The CDR3 length is 17 residues. The J segment lost 4 bases and the V segment lost 4 bases, leaving 12 bases of the junction unmatched.

The chain carries TRBV20-1 and TRBJ2-5; TRBD2 matches at 7 bases. Gene TRBJ2-1 matches the end of the DNA better, so the J call may be wrong. Germline CDR1 DFQATT, CDR2 SNEGSKA (reference sequence). The CDR3 is 16 residues long. In DNA, the CDR3 is TGCAGTGCTAGAGCCGGCGGGAGCGGGACCTACAATGAGCAGTTCTTC. This codes for CSARAGGSGTYNEQFF.

This clonotype was detected only a few times. V is TRBV7-8 and J is TRBJ1-3; D may be TRBD1 (5 bases). This CDR3 comprises 16 residues. Germline CDR1 and CDR2: SGHVS and FQNEAQ. V was shortened by 4 bases and J by 0 bases, with 13 bases between the two germline ends. CDR3 nucleotide sequence: TGTGCCAGCAGCTCCCGGGGGGAGAGCTCTGGAAACACCATATATTTT. Translating it yields CASSSRGESSGNTIYF.

Ten or more counts support this clonotype. V usage is TRBV4-1 and J usage is TRBJ1-4; tentative D call: TRBD1 (6 bases). Germline loops: CDR1 MGHRA, CDR2 YSYEKL. V gave up 0 bases and J gave up 7 bases, with 15 bases separating them. The CDR3 loop spans 16 amino acids. The CDR3 nucleotides are TGCGCCAGCAGCCAAGAGGGGGGCCCGGAGGGTGAAAAACTGTTTTTT. Translation: CASSQEGGPEGEKLFF.